This TCR beta chain derives from a study of blood T cell repertoires in COVID-19. Study-wide background: The United States, Italy and Spain were the sources of the acute and convalescent COVID-19 samples. T cells, B-cell-depleted T cells, or PBMCs supplied cDNA or gDNA.

Of note for this clone: In the same sample, other DNA sequences code for this CDR3.

Germline CDR1 is KGHSH and CDR2 is LQKENI. Trimming removed 6 bases at V and 4 bases at J, with 10 bases between. This CDR3 is built from 12 residues. As originally analysed: Amplification of reference gene primers was used by the study to estimate nucleated cell counts. Assay: immunoSEQ multiplex PCR; the TCRdb copy retains only in-frame clones and omits some. The DNA was the basis for D and trimming; V, J and clone size are from that table. Of 100,000 or so clones listed, around nine tenths were seen once; the top ten hold roughly 2%. The TCR sequence derives from a man aged 50-60 years with active COVID-19. The genes are TRBV18 and TRBJ2-7; tentative D call: TRBD2 (5 bases). Material for sequencing was peripheral blood. Here the CDR3 reads CASSPGGYEQYF. DNA for the CDR3: TGTGCCAGCTCCCCCGGCGGGTACGAGCAGTACTTC.